One sample yielded the 11 T cell receptor beta chains listed below, sequenced in a study of T cell responses to AZD1222 COVID-19 vaccine. TCRdb keeps only in-frame clones here, not all; method: immunoSEQ multiplex PCR. In the table there are fewer than 100,000 clones, less than 85% of which are singletons. The input for sequencing was peripheral blood, taken 28 days after the second AZD1222 dose. All receptors derive from an adult who received the AZD1222 COVID-19 vaccine.

This chain links TRBV11-2 with TRBJ2-3; 7 bases align to TRBD1. Germline V gene sequence: CDR1 SGHAT, CDR2 FQNNGV. V shed 4 bases and J 2 bases; nucleotides not matched to a gene: 9. This CDR3 is 16 amino acids long. In DNA form, the CDR3 reads TGTGCCAGCAGCTACAGGGGTGGGAGCCTCACAGATACGCAGTATTTT. Protein: CASSYRGGSLTDTQYF. Supplemented by reference TRBV11-2 and TRBJ2-3, the full variable domain reads EAGVAQSPRYKIIEKRQSVAFWCNPISGHATLYWYQQILGQGPKLLIQFQNNGVVDDSQLPKDRFSAERLKGVDSTLKIQPAKLEDSAVYLCASSYRGGSLTDTQYFGPGTRLTVL.

The CDR3 bases are TGCGCCAGCAGCCAAGCCCCTCCCCCATTTCTCAATCAGCCCCAGCATTTT. Translation gives CASSQAPPPFLNQPQHF. This chain joins TRBV4-1 and TRBJ1-5; no clear D gene. Germline CDR1 and CDR2: MGHRA and YSYEKL. Trimming took 1 base from V and 3 from J, leaving 16 bases between them. This CDR3 is built from 17 residues.

The V and J genes are TRBV6-1 and TRBJ2-2, with TRBD2 matching 11 bases. Germline-derived CDR1 and CDR2 are MNHNS and SASEGT. The CDR3 is made up of 15 amino acids. With V trimmed by 3 bases and J by 6 bases, 3 bases remained unmatched. CDR3 coding DNA: TGTGCCAGCAGTGACCTAGCGGGGGGAGCCGGGGAGCTGTTTTTT. Residues: CASSDLAGGAGELFF.

The chain is built from TRBV10-2 and TRBJ2-7, with D uncertain. V lost 2 bases and J 4 bases, leaving 3 bases between the germline ends. The length of the CDR3 is 11 residues. CDR1 is WSHSY and CDR2 is SAAADI in the germline V gene. The CDR3 DNA is TGCGCCAGCAGTGAGGGGTACGAGCAGTACTTC. Residues: CASSEGYEQYF.

This clone was picked up one time. This sequence joins TRBV18 and TRBJ1-1; D possibly corresponds to TRBD1 (6 bases). From germline, CDR1 is KGHSH and CDR2 LQKENI. This CDR3 is built from 15 residues. Trimming removed 2 bases at V and 5 bases at J, with 15 bases between. The CDR3 sequence: CASSPENRVGTEAFF. CDR3 sequence (DNA): TGTGCCAGCTCACCAGAAAACAGGGTCGGTACTGAAGCTTTCTTT. Looking up the rest from reference TRBV18 and TRBJ1-1 gives the full variable domain: NAGVMQNPRHLVRRRGQEARLRCSPMKGHSHVYWYRQLPEEGLKFMVYLQKENIIDESGMPKERFSAEFPKEGPSILRIQQVVRGDSAAYFCASSPENRVGTEAFFGQGTRLTVV.

The V gene is TRBV29-1, the J gene TRBJ2-1, with D unresolved. V dropped 6 bases and J dropped 8 bases, with 26 bases sitting between them. CDR1 and CDR2 (germline): SQVTM, ANQGSEA. The length of the CDR3 is 16 residues. CDR3 DNA sequence: TGCAGCGTGGGATACTTATTACGTTTCGGAGACCATGAGCAGTTCTTC. Protein: CSVGYLLRFGDHEQFF.

This clone was recorded only once. The V call is TRBV19, the J call TRBJ1-2; tentatively, D is TRBD1 (5 bases). Germline CDR1 and CDR2: LNHDA and SQIVND (reference sequence). The V and J ends lost 3 bases and 5 bases respectively, with 10 bases between them. This CDR3 is built from 13 residues. CDR3 amino acids: CASSMARQYGYTF. CDR3 DNA: TGTGCCAGTAGTATGGCGCGACAGTATGGCTACACCTTC.

This clone is a singleton in its sample. V is TRBV24-1 and J is TRBJ1-5; D call uncertain. The CDR3 is made up of 13 amino acids. Germline V gene data show CDR1 as KGHDR and CDR2 as SFDVKD. The V and J ends lost 8 bases and 8 bases respectively, with 15 bases between them. Here the CDR3 reads CATNSWSGEPQHF. In nucleotides, the CDR3 is TGTGCCACCAACAGCTGGAGTGGGGAGCCCCAGCATTTT.

This clone ranks as medium-sized. The V gene is TRBV12-3 or TRBV12-4, the J gene TRBJ1-1; the D gene is possibly TRBD1 (6 bases). The CDR3 is made up of 13 amino acids. Trimming stripped 8 bases from V and 4 bases from J, with 14 bases between. CDR3: CASQRGPGTEAFF. DNA for the CDR3: TGTGCCAGCCAGCGGGGGCCTGGCACTGAAGCTTTCTTT.

V is TRBV11-3 and J is TRBJ2-7; D may correspond to TRBD1 or TRBD2 (5 bases each). Trimming stripped 5 bases from V and 4 bases from J, with 18 bases between. Germline assignment: CDR1 SGHNT and CDR2 YENEEA. The CDR3 contains 15 residues. DNA for the CDR3: TGTGCCAGCAGCCCCGGTCGAGGGGTCTGGTACGAGCAGTACTTC. This encodes CASSPGRGVWYEQYF.

The chain joins TRBV5-1 to TRBJ1-1; 7 nucleotides line up with TRBD1. V lost 2 bases and J lost 6; bases outside the gene matches: 10. Germline CDR1 reads SGHRS; CDR2 reads YFSETQ. The CDR3 sequence is 15 residues long. The CDR3 here is CASSFTDRALPEAFF. The CDR3 region has the DNA TGCGCCAGCAGCTTTACCGACAGGGCGCTTCCTGAAGCTTTCTTT.